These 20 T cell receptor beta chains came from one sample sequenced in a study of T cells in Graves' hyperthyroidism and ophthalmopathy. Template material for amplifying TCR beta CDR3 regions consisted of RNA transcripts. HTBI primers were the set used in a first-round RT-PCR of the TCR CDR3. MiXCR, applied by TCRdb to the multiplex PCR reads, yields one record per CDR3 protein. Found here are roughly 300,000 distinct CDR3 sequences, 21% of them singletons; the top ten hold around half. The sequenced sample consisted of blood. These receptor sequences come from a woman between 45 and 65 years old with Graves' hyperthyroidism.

The CDR3 DNA reads TGTGCCAGCAGCCGGACCAGGGGTGATACGCAGTATTTT. Its protein product is CASSRTRGDTQYF. The chain recombines TRBV6-1 with TRBJ2-3, with D tentatively TRBD1 (6 bases). V gave up 6 bases and J gave up 6 bases, with 13 bases separating them. The CDR3 totals 13 residues. CDR1 is MNHNS, CDR2 SASEGT, per germline.

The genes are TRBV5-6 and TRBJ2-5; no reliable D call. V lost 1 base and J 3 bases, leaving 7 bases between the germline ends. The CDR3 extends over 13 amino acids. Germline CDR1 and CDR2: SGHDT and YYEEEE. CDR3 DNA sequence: TGTGCCAGCAGCTTGTACAGTAAAGAGACCCAGTACTTC. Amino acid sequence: CASSLYSKETQYF. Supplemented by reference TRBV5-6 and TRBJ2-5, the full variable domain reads DAGVTQSPTHLIKTRGQQVTLRCSPKSGHDTVSWYQQALGQGPQFIFQYYEEEERQRGNFPDRFSGHQFPNYSSELNVNALLLGDSALYLCASSLYSKETQYFGPGTRLLVL.

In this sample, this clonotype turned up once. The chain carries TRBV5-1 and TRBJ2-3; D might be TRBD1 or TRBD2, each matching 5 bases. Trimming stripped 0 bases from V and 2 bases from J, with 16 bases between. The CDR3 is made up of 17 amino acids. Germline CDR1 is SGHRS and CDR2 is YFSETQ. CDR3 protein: CASSLVRWDGPTDTQYF. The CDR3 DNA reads TGCGCCAGCAGCTTGGTGAGGTGGGACGGACCCACAGATACGCAGTATTTT. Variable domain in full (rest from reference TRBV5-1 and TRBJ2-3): KAGVTQTPRYLIKTRGQQVTLSCSPISGHRSVSWYQQTPGQGLQFLFEYFSETQRNKGNFPGRFSGRQFSNSRSEMNVSTLELGDSALYLCASSLVRWDGPTDTQYFGPGTRLTVL.

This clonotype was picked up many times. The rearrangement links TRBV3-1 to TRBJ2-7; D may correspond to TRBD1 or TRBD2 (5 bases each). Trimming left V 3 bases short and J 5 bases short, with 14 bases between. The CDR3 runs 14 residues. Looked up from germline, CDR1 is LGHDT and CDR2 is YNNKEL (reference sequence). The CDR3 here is CASSQSGPSNEQYF. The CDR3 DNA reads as TGTGCCAGCAGCCAGTCGGGACCTAGTAACGAGCAGTACTTC.

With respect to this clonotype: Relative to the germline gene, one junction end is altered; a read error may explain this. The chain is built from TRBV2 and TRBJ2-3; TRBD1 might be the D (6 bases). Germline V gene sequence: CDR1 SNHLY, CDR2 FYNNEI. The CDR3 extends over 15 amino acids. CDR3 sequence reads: CASSGQGFNTDTQYF. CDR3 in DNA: TGCGCCAGCAGTGGCCAGGGGTTTAACACAGATACGCAGTATTTT.

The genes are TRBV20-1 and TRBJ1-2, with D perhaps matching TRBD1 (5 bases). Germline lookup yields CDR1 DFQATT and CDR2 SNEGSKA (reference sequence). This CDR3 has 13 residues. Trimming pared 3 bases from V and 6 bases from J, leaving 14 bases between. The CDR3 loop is CSASAPREDGYTF. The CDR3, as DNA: TGCAGTGCTAGTGCCCCCAGGGAGGATGGCTACACCTTC.

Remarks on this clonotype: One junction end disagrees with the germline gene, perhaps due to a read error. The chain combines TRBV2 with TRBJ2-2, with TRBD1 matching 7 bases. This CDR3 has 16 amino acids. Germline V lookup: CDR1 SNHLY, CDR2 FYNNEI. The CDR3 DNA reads TGTGCCAGCAGTTTCTCGACAGGGATGGAGTCCGGGGAGCTGCTTTTT. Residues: CASSFSTGMESGELLF.

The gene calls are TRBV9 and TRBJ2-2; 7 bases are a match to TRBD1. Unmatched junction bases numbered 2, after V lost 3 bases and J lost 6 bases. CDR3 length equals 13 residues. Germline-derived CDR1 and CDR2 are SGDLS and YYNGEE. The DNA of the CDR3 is TGTGCCAGCAGCGGAGGGACAGCCGGGGAGCTGTTTTTT. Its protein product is CASSGGTAGELFF.

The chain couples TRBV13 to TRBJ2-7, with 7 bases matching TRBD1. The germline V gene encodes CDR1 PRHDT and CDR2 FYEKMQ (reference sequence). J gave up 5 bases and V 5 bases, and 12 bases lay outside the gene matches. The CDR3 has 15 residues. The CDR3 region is CASSNRQGVRDEQYF. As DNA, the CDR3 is TGTGCCAGCAGCAACCGACAGGGCGTTCGCGACGAGCAGTACTTC.

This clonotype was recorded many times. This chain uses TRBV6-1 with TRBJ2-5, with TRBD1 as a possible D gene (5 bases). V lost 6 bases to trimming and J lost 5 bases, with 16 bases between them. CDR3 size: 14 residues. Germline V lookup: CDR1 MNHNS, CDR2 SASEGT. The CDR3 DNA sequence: TGTGCCAGCAGCTCCCCCCCAGGGCGGGAGACCCAGTACTTC. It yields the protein CASSSPPGRETQYF.

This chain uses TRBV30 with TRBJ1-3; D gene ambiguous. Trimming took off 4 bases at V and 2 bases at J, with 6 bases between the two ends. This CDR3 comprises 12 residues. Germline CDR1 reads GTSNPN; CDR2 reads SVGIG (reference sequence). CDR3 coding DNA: TGTGCCTGGATAATCCCTGGAAACACCATATATTTT. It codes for CAWIIPGNTIYF. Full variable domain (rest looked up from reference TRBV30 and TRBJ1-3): SQTIHQWPATLVQPVGSPLSLECTVEGTSNPNLYWYRQAAGRGLQLLFYSVGIGQISSEVPQNLSASRPQDRQFILSSKKLLLSDSGFYLCAWIIPGNTIYFGEGSWLTVV.

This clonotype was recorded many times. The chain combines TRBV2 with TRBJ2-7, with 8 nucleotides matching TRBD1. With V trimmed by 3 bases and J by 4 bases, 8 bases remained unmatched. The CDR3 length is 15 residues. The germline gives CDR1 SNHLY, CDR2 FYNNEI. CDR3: CASSESSGGLYEQYF. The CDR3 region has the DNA TGTGCCAGCAGTGAGTCGTCAGGGGGCCTTTACGAGCAGTACTTC. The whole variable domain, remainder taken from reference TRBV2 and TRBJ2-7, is EPEVTQTPSHQVTQMGQEVILRCVPISNHLYFYWYRQILGQKVEFLVSFYNNEISEKSEIFDDQFSVERPDGSNFTLKIRSTKLEDSAMYFCASSESSGGLYEQYFGPGTRLTVT.

The CDR3 loop is CASSITAGYEQYF. CDR3 nucleotide sequence: TGTGCCAGCAGCATCACAGCAGGCTACGAGCAGTACTTC. The chain has TRBV28 and TRBJ2-7, with D hard to call. Trimming removed 6 bases at V and 3 bases at J, with 12 bases between. Germline CDR1 and CDR2: MDHEN and SYDVKM. CDR3 length: 13 amino acids.

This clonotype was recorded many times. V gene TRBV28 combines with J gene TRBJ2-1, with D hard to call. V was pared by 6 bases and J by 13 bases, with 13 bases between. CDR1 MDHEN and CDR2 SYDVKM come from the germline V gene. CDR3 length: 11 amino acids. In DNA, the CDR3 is TGTGCCAGCAGAGATTCGGCCCACCAGTTCTTC. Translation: CASRDSAHQFF.

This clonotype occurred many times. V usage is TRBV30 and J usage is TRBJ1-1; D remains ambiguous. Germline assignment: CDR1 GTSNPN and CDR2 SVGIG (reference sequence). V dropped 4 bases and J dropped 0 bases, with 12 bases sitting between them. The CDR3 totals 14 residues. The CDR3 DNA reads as TGTGCCTGGAAGTACAGATCTATGAACACTGAAGCTTTCTTT. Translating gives CAWKYRSMNTEAFF.

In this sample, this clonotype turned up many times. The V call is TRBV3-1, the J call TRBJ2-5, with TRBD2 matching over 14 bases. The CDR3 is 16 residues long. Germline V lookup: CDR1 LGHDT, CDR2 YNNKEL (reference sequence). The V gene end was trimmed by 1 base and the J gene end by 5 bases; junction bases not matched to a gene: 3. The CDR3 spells CASSQGGLAGVETQYF. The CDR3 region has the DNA TGTGCCAGCAGCCAAGGGGGACTAGCGGGAGTCGAGACCCAGTACTTC.

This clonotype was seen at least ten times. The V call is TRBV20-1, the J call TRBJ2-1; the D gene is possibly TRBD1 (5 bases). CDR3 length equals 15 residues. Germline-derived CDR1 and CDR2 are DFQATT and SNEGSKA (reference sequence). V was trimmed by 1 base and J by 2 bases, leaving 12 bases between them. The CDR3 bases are TGCAGTGCTAGAGTACAGGCTAGGACCTACAATGAGCAGTTCTTC. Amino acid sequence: CSARVQARTYNEQFF.

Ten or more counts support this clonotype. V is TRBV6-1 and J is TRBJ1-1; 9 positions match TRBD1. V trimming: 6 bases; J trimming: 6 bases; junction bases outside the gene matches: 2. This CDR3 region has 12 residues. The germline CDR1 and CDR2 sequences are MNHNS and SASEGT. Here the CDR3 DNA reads TGTGCCAGCAGAAGGACAGGGGCTGAAGCTTTCTTT. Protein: CASRRTGAEAFF.

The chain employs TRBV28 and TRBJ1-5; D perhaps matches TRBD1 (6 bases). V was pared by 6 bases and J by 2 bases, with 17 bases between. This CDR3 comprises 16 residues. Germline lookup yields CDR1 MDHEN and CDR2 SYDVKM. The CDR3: CASRRVQGKGNQPQHF. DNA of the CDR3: TGTGCCAGCAGGCGCGTACAGGGAAAGGGCAATCAGCCCCAGCATTTT.

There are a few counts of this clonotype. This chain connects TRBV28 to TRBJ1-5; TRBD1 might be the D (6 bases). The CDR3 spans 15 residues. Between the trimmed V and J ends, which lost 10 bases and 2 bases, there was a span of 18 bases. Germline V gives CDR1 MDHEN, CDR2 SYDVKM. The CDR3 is CATLQGGGGNQPQHF. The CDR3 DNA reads TGTGCCACGCTACAGGGAGGGGGGGGCAATCAGCCCCAGCATTTT.